This T cell receptor (beta chain) came from a study of beta chain features in type 1 diabetes. General study results and limits: Healthy donors had naive, central memory and Treg TCRB repertoires that appeared less similar than those seen among patients. Significant though moderate, a shortening of TCRB CDR3s appeared in all four CD4+ subsets of Type 1 diabetes patients.

V was cut by 2 bases and J by 0 bases, with 8 bases left in between. The CDR3 is 14 amino acids. CDR1 SGDLS and CDR2 YYNGEE come from the germline V gene. As every portion of the isolated RNA was reverse transcribed, the sequencing read expressed TCRB transcripts. Repertoires were generated with immunoSEQ multiplex PCR, while TCRdb's copy carries only in-frame clones and drops some. The table shows about 270,000 clones, with approximately 14% occurring only once. Based on CD45RO/CCR7/CD25/CD127/CD95/CD27, CD4+ regulatory, stem cell-like memory, naive and central memory cells were sorted. Purities over 98% were achieved in all sorted populations. The sample holds a few counts of this clone. Its cognate antigen is unknown. Other DNA variants within this sample encode the same CDR3.

Sequences were obtained from naive CD4+ T cells from blood. The rearrangement links TRBV9 to TRBJ1-1, with D maybe TRBD1 (5 bases). This TCR was sampled from a man aged 25 to 40 with type 1 diabetes. The CDR3 spells CASSVGGMNTEAFF. The CDR3 nucleotides are TGTGCCAGCAGCGTCGGGGGGATGAACACTGAAGCTTTCTTT. Combining the CDR3 with reference TRBV9 and TRBJ1-1 gives the whole variable domain DSGVTQTPKHLITATGQRVTLRCSPRSGDLSVYWYQQSLDQGLQFLIQYYNGEERAKGNILERFSAQQFPDLHSELNLSSLELGDSALYFCASSVGGMNTEAFFGQGTRLTVV.